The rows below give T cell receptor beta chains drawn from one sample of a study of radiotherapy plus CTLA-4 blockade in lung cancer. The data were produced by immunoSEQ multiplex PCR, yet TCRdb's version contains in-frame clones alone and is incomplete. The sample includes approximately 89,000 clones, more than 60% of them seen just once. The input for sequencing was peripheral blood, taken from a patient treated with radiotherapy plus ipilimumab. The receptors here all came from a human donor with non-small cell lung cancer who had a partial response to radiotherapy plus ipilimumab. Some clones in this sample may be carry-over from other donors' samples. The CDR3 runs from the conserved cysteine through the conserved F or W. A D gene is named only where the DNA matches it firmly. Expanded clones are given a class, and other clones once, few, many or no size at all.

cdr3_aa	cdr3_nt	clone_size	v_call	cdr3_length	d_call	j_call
CASSYRGQNTGELFF	TGTGCCAGCAGTTACCGAGGGCAGAACACCGGGGAGCTGTTTTTT	NA	TRBV6-6	15	NA	TRBJ2-2
CASSQDFARGDGYTGELFF	TGCGCCAGCAGCCAAGATTTTGCCCGGGGGGACGGGTACACCGGGGAGCTGTTTTTT	NA	TRBV4-3	19	TRBD2	TRBJ2-2
CASSTGQGAYGYTF	TGTGCCAGCAGTACGGGACAGGGGGCCTATGGCTACACCTTC	NA	TRBV7-8	14	TRBD1	TRBJ1-2
CASRGGQGIRETQYF	TGTGCCAGTAGGGGGGGACAGGGGATTCGAGAGACCCAGTACTTC	NA	TRBV19	15	TRBD1	TRBJ2-5
CASSPNRAGRDTEAFF	TGTGCCAGCAGCCCGAATAGGGCAGGGAGGGACACTGAAGCTTTCTTT	many	TRBV7-2	16	NA	TRBJ1-1
CASSLEQGSPLHF	TGTGCCAGCAGCTTAGAACAGGGATCACCCCTCCACTTT	NA	TRBV11-3	13	NA	TRBJ1-6
CASSLVGGWETSYEQYF	TGTGCCAGCAGCTTAGTCGGGGGGTGGGAGACGTCCTACGAACAGTACTTC	NA	TRBV7-9	17	TRBD2	TRBJ2-7
CASSSTESGANVLTF	TGTGCCAGCAGCTCTACGGAGTCTGGGGCCAACGTCCTGACTTTC	NA	TRBV7-9	15	NA	TRBJ2-6
CASSLGGRGVGETQYF	TGTGCCAGCAGCTTAGGCGGGCGGGGCGTCGGGGAGACCCAGTACTTC	NA	TRBV7-8	16	NA	TRBJ2-5
CASSPPGTNTGELFF	TGTGCCAGCAGCCCCCCCGGGACAAACACCGGGGAGCTGTTTTTT	NA	TRBV11-3	15	NA	TRBJ2-2
CATSTGAGGLYEQYF	TGTGCCACCAGCACGGGAGCGGGAGGGCTCTACGAGCAGTACTTC	NA	TRBV15	15	TRBD2	TRBJ2-7
CASSTGDEKLFF	TGTGCCAGCAGTACAGGTGACGAAAAACTGTTTTTT	NA	TRBV11-2	12	NA	TRBJ1-4
CASSAQRGDYGYTF	TGTGCCAGCAGCGCCCAACGGGGGGACTATGGCTACACCTTC	NA	TRBV11-3	14	NA	TRBJ1-2
CASSLVPYTNYGYTF	TGTGCCAGCAGCTTGGTCCCCTATACTAACTATGGCTACACCTTC	NA	TRBV5-5	15	NA	TRBJ1-2
CASKASSDTQYF	TGTGCCAGTAAAGCTAGCTCAGATACGCAGTATTTT	NA	TRBV19	12	NA	TRBJ2-3
CASSFNGRGTDTQYF	TGTGCCAGCAGCTTCAACGGGAGGGGAACAGATACGCAGTATTTT	NA	TRBV7-3	15	TRBD2	TRBJ2-3
CASNPRPQGYTEAFF	TGTGCCAGCAACCCTAGGCCCCAGGGATACACTGAAGCTTTCTTT	NA	TRBV6-1	15	NA	TRBJ1-1
CASSLVSGSDSTDTQYF	TGCGCCAGCAGCTTGGTTAGCGGGAGTGACAGCACAGATACGCAGTATTTT	NA	TRBV5-1	17	TRBD2	TRBJ2-3
CASSARSRFHEQYF	TGCGCCAGCAGCGCCAGATCCCGATTCCACGAGCAGTACTTC	few	TRBV10-1	14	NA	TRBJ2-7
CASSLSSVGTDTQYF	TGCGCCAGCAGCTTGTCAAGCGTCGGCACAGATACGCAGTATTTT	NA	TRBV5-1	15	NA	TRBJ2-3
CASSAVGQETQYF	TGTGCCAGTAGTGCCGTCGGGCAAGAGACCCAGTACTTC	NA	TRBV19	13	NA	TRBJ2-5
CASSNQAGGSDTQYF	TGTGCCAGCAGTAATCAAGCGGGGGGATCTGATACGCAGTATTTT	NA	TRBV6-6	15	TRBD2	TRBJ2-3
CASSRRTGTGTHQLYEQYF	TGTGCCAGCAGTCGACGAACCGGGACAGGGACTCACCAATTGTACGAGCAGTACTTC	NA	TRBV7-9	19	TRBD1	TRBJ2-7